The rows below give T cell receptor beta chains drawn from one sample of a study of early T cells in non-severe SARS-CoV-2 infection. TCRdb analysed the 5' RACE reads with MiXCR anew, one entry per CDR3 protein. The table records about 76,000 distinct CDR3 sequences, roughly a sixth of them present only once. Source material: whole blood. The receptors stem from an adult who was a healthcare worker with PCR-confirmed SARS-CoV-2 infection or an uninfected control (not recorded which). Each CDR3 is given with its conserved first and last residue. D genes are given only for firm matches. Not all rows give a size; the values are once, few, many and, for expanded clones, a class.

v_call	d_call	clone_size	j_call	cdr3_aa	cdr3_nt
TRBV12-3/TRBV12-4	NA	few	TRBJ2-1	CASSLRPERNNEQFF	TGTGCCAGCAGTTTACGACCAGAAAGAAACAATGAGCAGTTCTTC
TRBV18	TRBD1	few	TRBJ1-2	CASSPPRTGVREGYTF	TGTGCCAGCTCACCACCGCGAACAGGGGTACGCGAAGGCTACACCTTC
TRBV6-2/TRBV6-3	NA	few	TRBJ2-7	CASSYPQGRGRAYEQYF	TGTGCCAGCAGTTACCCTCAGGGCAGGGGAAGGGCCTACGAGCAGTACTTC
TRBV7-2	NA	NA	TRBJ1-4	CASSPQSGIVTNEKLFF	TGTGCCAGCAGCCCCCAATCAGGGATCGTAACTAATGAAAAACTGTTTTTT
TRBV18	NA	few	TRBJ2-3	CASSGAIRTDTQYF	TGTGCCAGCTCAGGGGCAATCCGCACAGATACGCAGTATTTT
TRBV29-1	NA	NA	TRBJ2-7	CSVMVPPYEQYF	TGCAGCGTTATGGTGCCTCCATACGAGCAGTACTTC
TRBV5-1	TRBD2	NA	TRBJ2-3	CASSLGLATDTQYF	TGCGCCAGCAGCCTCGGACTAGCAACAGATACGCAGTATTTT
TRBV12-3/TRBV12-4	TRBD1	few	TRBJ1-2	CASSPGGHGYTF	TGTGCCAGCAGCCCAGGGGGGCACGGCTACACCTTC
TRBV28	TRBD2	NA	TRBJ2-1	CASSYGLAGVYEQFF	TGTGCCAGCAGTTACGGACTAGCGGGGGTGTATGAGCAGTTCTTC
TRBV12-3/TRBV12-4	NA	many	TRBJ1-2	CASSLRGSNYGYTF	TGTGCCAGCAGTTTGCGCGGATCTAACTATGGCTACACCTTC
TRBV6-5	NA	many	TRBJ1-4	CASRDWTEKLFF	TGTGCCAGCAGGGATTGGACAGAAAAACTGTTTTTT
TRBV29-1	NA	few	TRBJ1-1	CSVEDNYRGMNTEAFF	TGCAGCGTTGAAGATAATTATCGGGGTATGAACACTGAAGCTTTCTTT
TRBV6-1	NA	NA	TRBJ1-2	CASSVGANYGYTF	TGTGCCAGCAGTGTGGGGGCAAACTATGGCTACACCTTC
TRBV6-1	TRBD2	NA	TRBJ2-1	CAGRSTSGTNEQFF	TGTGCCGGCCGATCGACTAGCGGGACGAATGAGCAGTTCTTC
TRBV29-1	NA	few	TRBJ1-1	CSVGGGKNTEAFF	TGCAGCGTTGGGGGAGGGAAAAACACTGAAGCTTTCTTT
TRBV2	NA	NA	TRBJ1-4	CASSEFSLYSVNEKLFF	TGTGCCAGCAGTGAATTCAGTCTGTACAGCGTGAATGAAAAACTGTTTTTT
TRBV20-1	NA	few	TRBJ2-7	CSARFPLSYEQYF	TGCAGTGCTAGGTTCCCTCTTAGTTACGAGCAGTACTTC
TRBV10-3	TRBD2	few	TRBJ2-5	CAISPGTSAQRETQYF	TGTGCCATCAGTCCCGGGACTAGCGCCCAGAGAGAGACCCAGTACTTC
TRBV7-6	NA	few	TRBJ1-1	CASSLEGGEAFF	TGTGCCAGCAGCTTAGAGGGGGGGGAAGCTTTCTTT
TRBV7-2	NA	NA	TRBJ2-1	CASSAVPIASYNEQFF	TGTGCCAGCAGCGCGGTCCCAATAGCCTCCTACAATGAGCAGTTCTTC
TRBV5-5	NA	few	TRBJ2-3	CASSFLAHDTDTQYF	TGTGCCAGCAGCTTCCTGGCACACGACACAGATACGCAGTATTTT
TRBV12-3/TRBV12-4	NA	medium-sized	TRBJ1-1	CASRRIEGNTEAFF	TGTGCCAGCAGGCGGATAGAGGGGAACACTGAAGCTTTCTTT
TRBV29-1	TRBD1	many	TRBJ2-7	CSVAQNRGSSHEQYF	TGCAGCGTTGCCCAAAACAGGGGTAGCAGTCACGAGCAGTACTTC
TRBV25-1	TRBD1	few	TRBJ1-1	CASRPHLDRGRTEAFF	TGTGCCAGCCGTCCGCACTTGGACAGGGGGCGGACTGAAGCTTTCTTT
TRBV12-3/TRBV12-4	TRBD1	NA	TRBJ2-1	CASRHLEGANNEQFF	TGTGCCAGCAGGCACCTCGAGGGGGCCAACAATGAGCAGTTCTTC
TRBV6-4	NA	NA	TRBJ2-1	CASSDGALYEQFF	TGTGCCAGCAGTGATGGGGCCCTTTATGAGCAGTTCTTC
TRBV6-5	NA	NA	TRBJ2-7	CASSYITRLHEQYF	TGTGCCAGCAGTTACATAACCAGGCTCCACGAGCAGTACTTC
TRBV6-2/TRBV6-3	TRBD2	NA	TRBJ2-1	CASRVLAGVYNEQFF	TGTGCCAGCAGAGTCCTAGCGGGAGTCTACAATGAGCAGTTCTTC
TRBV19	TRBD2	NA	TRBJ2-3	CASSTRLAGDPDTQYF	TGTGCCAGTAGTACCCGACTAGCGGGAGACCCAGATACGCAGTATTTT
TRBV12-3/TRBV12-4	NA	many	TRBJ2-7	CASSLSGEGYEQYF	TGTGCCAGCAGTTTATCGGGGGAAGGGTACGAGCAGTACTTC
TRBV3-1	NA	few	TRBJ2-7	CASSQVPNGGEQYF	TGTGCCAGCAGCCAAGTCCCAAACGGAGGCGAGCAGTACTTC
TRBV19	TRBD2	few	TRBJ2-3	CASRSGGAGENTQYF	TGTGCCAGTAGGTCCGGTGGGGCGGGAGAGAATACGCAGTATTTT
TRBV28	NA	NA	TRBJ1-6	CASGALTPGDSPLHF	TGTGCCAGCGGCGCCCTGACCCCAGGGGATTCACCCCTCCACTTT
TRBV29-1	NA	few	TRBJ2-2	CSVGAEKLFF	TGCAGCGTTGGTGCGGAGAAGCTGTTTTTT
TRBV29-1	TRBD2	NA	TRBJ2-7	CSVEGLADNEQYF	TGCAGCGTTGAAGGGCTAGCGGACAACGAGCAGTACTTC
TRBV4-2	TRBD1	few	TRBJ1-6	CASSLDRGDSPLHF	TGTGCCAGCAGCCTGGACAGGGGCGATTCACCCCTCCACTTT
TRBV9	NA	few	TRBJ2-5	CASSVGNTQETQYF	TGTGCCAGCAGCGTAGGGAACACCCAAGAGACCCAGTACTTC
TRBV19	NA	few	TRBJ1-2	CASSINRGLDVYTF	TGTGCCAGTAGTATTAACCGGGGCTTGGATGTCTACACCTTC
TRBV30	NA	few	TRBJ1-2	CAWSRDSNYGYTF	TGTGCCTGGTCCAGAGACTCTAACTATGGCTACACCTTC
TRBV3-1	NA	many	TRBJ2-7	CASSPPGARMNEQYF	TGTGCCAGCAGCCCCCCTGGGGCAAGAATGAACGAGCAGTACTTC
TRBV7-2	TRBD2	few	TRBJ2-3	CASSLGLAAPRQYF	TGTGCCAGCAGCTTAGGGCTAGCGGCGCCGCGGCAGTATTTT
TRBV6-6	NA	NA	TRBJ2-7	CASSRPTTGPYEQYF	TGTGCCAGCAGCCGCCCTACGACAGGCCCCTACGAGCAGTACTTC
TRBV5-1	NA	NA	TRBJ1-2	CACSLNIANYGYTF	TGCGCCTGCAGCTTGAACATAGCTAACTATGGCTACACCTTC
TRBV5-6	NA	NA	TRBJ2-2	CASSPLGANTGELFF	TGTGCCAGCAGCCCCCTGGGGGCGAACACCGGGGAGCTGTTTTTT
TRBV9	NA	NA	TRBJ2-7	CASSPSGGIMVYEQYF	TGTGCCAGCAGCCCCTCTGGCGGGATAATGGTCTACGAGCAGTACTTC
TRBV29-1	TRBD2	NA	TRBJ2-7	CSVRILAGYEQYF	TGCAGCGTCCGAATACTAGCGGGATACGAGCAGTACTTC
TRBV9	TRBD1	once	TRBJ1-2	CASSAQQGAVGYTF	TGTGCCAGCAGCGCTCAACAGGGGGCCGTAGGCTACACCTTC
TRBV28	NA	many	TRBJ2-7	CASSPPGRNYEQYF	TGTGCCAGCAGTCCCCCGGGACGGAATTACGAGCAGTACTTC
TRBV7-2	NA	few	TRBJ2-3	CASSITDTQYF	TGTGCCAGCAGCATCACAGATACGCAGTATTTT
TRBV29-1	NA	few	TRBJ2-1	CSVDRVRYNEQFF	TGCAGCGTTGACCGGGTACGGTACAATGAGCAGTTCTTC
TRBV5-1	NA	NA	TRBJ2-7	CASSLARGYEQYF	TGCGCCAGCAGCTTGGCCCGTGGCTACGAGCAGTACTTC
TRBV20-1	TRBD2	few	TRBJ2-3	CSATLGGTIAPTDTQYF	TGCAGTGCTACCCTGGGGGGGACTATAGCGCCCACAGATACGCAGTATTTT
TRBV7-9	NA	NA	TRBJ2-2	CASSLGPRGELFF	TGTGCCAGCAGCTTAGGGCCGCGAGGGGAGCTGTTTTTT
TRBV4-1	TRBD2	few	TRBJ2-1	CASSQKPTSGALNEQFF	TGCGCCAGCAGCCAAAAACCGACTAGCGGGGCCCTCAATGAGCAGTTCTTC
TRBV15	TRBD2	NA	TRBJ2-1	CAASSGGAGNEQFF	TGTGCCGCCTCTAGCGGGGGGGCGGGTAATGAGCAGTTCTTC
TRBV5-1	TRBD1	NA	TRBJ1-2	CASWDREAFGYGYTF	TGCGCCAGCTGGGACAGGGAAGCGTTTGGCTATGGCTACACCTTC
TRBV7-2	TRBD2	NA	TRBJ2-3	CASSFGLAADTQYF	TGTGCCAGCAGCTTCGGACTAGCGGCAGATACGCAGTATTTT
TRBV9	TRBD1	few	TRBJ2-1	CASSPRTGGLGNEQFF	TGTGCCAGCAGCCCCCGGACAGGGGGCCTGGGCAATGAGCAGTTCTTC